This T cell receptor (beta chain) was retrieved from a study of T cell changes during pregnancy in multiple sclerosis. This CDR3 is built from 17 residues. V gave up 4 bases and J gave up 9 bases, with 23 bases separating them. Germline V gives CDR1 SGHNT, CDR2 YYREEE (reference sequence). Produced via immunoSEQ multiplex PCR; TCRdb's table is partial and in-frame only. The data contain tens of thousands of clones, approximately 86% of them singletons. The sequence was obtained from a female donor in good health, enrolled as a control in a pregnancy study. The sample was CD8+ T cells from peripheral blood mononuclear cells, taken in the first trimester of pregnancy. The chain joins TRBV5-4 to TRBJ1-6; D is possibly TRBD1 (6 bases). CDR3 in DNA: TGTGCCAGCAGCACCAGTAGTTTAGGGGGATATGCTTCACCCCTCCACTTT. This codes for CASSTSSLGGYASPLHF.